This is a list of T cell receptor beta chains from one sample in a study of cytomegalovirus exposure and HLA in healthy donors. The assay was immunoSEQ multiplex PCR, and TCRdb's table has in-frame clones only and misses some. The listing records around 75,000 clones. The sequenced sample was PBMCs. All receptors come from a boy aged 5-17 years in good health and CMV-seronegative. Both conserved end residues are trimmed from each CDR3.

J	V	CDR3
TRBJ2-1	TRBV5-1	ASSLGGTSGARYNEQF
TRBJ1-2	TRBV6-1	ASSASPTGTGGFGYT
TRBJ1-1	TRBV27	ASSDPGRVAF
TRBJ1-1	TRBV6-1	ASSEVGKNTEAF
TRBJ1-6	TRBV19	ASSIGSGQVISHLH
TRBJ2-7	TRBV27	ASSLGRTGLPYEQY
TRBJ2-5	TRBV6-1	ASSEATGGLETQY
NA	TRBV6-1	ASRENLAGDAYEQY
TRBJ1-5	TRBV19	ASTWDRGFDQPQH
TRBJ1-2	TRBV5-6	ASSSFPAGGYT
TRBJ1-1	TRBV11-2	ASSLGPGRDTEAF
TRBJ1-2	TRBV13	ASSTGPHGYT
TRBJ1-4	TRBV10-3	AISDATGKNEKLF
TRBJ2-1	TRBV29-1	SAGGTIDNEQF
TRBJ2-1	TRBV5-1	ASSLDLRNEQF
TRBJ1-1	TRBV5-1	ASSWSSQGDTEAF
TRBJ1-1	TRBV27	ASSLGVAVTEAF
TRBJ1-4	TRBV30	AWSVRGSWEKLF
TRBJ2-7	TRBV10-2	ASKTGGSGYEQY
TRBJ1-4	TRBV4-1	ASSQESFRMDEKLF
TRBJ2-3	TRBV9	ASSARDRFTDTQY
TRBJ1-2	TRBV2	ASSLDHLTGGT
TRBJ2-7	TRBV7-6	ASSTTAAYEQY
TRBJ1-2	TRBV4-1	ASSQGGAGESRGYT
TRBJ1-1	TRBV5-1	ASSSQDRANTEAF
TRBJ2-3	TRBV5-6	ASSPIGGSTDTQY
TRBJ2-2	TRBV5-1	ASRQLMNTGELF
TRBJ2-5	TRBV5-1	ASSWGTGGQETQY
TRBJ2-2	TRBV18	ASSRGGQGNTGELF